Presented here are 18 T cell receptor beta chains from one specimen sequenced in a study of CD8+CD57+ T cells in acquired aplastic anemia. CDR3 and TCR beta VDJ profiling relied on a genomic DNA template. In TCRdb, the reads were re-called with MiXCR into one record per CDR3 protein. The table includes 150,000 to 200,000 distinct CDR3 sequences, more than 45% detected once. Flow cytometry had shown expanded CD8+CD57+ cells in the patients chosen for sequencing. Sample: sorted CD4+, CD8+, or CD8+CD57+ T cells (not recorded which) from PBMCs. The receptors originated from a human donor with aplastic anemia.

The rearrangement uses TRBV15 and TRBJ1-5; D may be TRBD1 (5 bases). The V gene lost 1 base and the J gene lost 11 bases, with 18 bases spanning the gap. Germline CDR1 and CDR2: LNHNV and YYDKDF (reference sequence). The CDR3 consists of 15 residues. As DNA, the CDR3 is TGTGCCACCAGCAGAGTCTATGGGGGGGAAGAGACCCAGCATTTT. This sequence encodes CATSRVYGGEETQHF.

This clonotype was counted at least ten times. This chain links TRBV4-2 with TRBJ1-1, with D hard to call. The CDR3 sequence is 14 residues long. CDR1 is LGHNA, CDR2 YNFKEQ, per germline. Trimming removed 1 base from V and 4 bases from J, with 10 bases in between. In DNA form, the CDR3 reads TGTGCCAGCAGCCAAGGGCCGTTGGGCACTGAAGCTTTCTTT. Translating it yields CASSQGPLGTEAFF.

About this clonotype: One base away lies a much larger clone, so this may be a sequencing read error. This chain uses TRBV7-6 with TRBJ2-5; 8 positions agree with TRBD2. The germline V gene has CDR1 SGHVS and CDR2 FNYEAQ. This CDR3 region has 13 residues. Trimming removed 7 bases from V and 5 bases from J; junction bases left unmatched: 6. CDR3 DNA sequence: TGTGCCAGCAAAGGGACTAGTGCGGAGACCCAGTACTTC. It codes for CASKGTSAETQYF.

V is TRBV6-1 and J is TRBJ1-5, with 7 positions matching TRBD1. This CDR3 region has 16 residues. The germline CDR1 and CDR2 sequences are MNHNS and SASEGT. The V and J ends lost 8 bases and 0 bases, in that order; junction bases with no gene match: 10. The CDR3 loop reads CASHRDRLSSNQPQHF. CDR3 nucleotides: TGTGCCAGCCACCGGGACAGACTTAGTAGCAATCAGCCCCAGCATTTT.

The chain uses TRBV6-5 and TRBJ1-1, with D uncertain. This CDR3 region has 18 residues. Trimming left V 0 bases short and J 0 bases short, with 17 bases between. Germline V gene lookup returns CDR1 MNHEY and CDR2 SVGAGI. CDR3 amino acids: CASSYSTRLRNMNTEAFF. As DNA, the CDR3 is TGTGCCAGCAGTTACTCGACTCGGCTCCGGAATATGAACACTGAAGCTTTCTTT.

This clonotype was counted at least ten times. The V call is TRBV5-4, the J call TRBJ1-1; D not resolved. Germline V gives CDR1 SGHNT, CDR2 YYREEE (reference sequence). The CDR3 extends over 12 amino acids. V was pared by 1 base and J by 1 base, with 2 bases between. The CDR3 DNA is TGTGCCAGCAGCTTGAGGAACACTGAAGCTTTCTTT. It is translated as CASSLRNTEAFF.

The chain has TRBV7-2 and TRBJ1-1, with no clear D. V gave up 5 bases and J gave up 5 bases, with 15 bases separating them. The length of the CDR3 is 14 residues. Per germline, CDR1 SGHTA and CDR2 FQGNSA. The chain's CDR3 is CASSPPSGPTEAFF. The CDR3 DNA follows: TGTGCCAGCAGCCCCCCGTCCGGGCCGACTGAAGCTTTCTTT.

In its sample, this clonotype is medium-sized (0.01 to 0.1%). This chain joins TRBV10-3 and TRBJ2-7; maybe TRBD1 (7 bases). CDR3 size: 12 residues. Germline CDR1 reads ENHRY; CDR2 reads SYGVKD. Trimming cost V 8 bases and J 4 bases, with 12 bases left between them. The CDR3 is CAIQAGGYEQYF. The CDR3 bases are TGTGCCATCCAGGCAGGGGGGTACGAGCAGTACTTC.

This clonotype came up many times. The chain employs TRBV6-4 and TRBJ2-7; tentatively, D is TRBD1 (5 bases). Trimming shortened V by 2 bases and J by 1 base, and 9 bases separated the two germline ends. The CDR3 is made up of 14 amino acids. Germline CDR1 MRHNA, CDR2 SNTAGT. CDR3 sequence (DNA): TGTGCCAGCAGTGACCGACAGTTATCCTACGAGCAGTACTTC. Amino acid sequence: CASSDRQLSYEQYF.

The CDR3 loop reads CATKDRLNYGYTF. CDR3 nucleotides: TGTGCCACCAAGGACAGGCTTAACTATGGCTACACCTTC. The chain links TRBV15 to TRBJ1-2; 7 bases agree with TRBD1. The CDR3 covers 13 residues. Losses at the gene ends were 7 bases for V and 1 base for J; bases not matched to a gene: 3. Germline CDR1 LNHNV, CDR2 YYDKDF (reference sequence).

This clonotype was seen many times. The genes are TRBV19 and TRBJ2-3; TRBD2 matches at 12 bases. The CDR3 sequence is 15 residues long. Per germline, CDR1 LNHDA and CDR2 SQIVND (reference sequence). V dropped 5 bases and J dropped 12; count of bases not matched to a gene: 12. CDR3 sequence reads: CASSASWTSGADQYF. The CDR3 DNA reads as TGTGCCAGTAGTGCTTCTTGGACTAGCGGGGCCGACCAGTATTTT. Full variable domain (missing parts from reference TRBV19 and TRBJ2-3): DGGITQSPKYLFRKEGQNVTLSCEQNLNHDAMYWYRQDPGQGLRLIYYSQIVNDFQKGDIAEGYSVSREKKESFPLTVTSAQKNPTAFYLCASSASWTSGADQYFGPGTRLTVL.

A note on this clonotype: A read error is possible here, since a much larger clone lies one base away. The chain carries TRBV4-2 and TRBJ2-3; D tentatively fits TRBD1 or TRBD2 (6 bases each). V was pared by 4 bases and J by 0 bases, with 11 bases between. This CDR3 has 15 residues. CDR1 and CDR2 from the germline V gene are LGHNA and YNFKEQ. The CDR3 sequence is CASSRGAPSTDTQYF. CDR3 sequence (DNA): TGTGCCAGCAGCCGGGGGGCTCCTAGCACAGATACGCAGTATTTT.

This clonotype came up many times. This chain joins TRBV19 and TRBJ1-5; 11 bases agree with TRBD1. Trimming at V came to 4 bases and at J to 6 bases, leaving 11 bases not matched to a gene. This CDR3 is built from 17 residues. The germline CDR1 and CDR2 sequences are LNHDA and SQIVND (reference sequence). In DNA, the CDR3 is TGTGCCAGTAGTAAAACCTTTGGACAGGGGGCGGGTCAGCCCCAGCATTTT. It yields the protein CASSKTFGQGAGQPQHF.

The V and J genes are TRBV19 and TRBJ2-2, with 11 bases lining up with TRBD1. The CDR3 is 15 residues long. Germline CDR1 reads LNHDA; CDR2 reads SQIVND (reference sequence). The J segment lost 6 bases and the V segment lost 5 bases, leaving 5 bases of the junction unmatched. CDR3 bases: TGTGCCAGTAGTCCGGGGGGACAGGGGGCCGGGGAGCTGTTTTTT. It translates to CASSPGGQGAGELFF.

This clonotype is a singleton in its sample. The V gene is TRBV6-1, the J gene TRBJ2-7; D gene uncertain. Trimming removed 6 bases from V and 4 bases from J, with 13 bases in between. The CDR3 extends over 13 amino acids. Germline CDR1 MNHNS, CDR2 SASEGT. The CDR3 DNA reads TGTGCCAGCAGGCCCCGCGACATTTACGAGCAGTACTTC. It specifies CASRPRDIYEQYF.

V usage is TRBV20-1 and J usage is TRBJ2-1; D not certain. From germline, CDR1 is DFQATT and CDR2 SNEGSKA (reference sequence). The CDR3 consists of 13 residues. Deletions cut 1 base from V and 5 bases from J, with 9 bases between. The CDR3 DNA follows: TGCAGTGCTAGAGTCCTAGGAGACAATGAGCAGTTCTTC. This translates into CSARVLGDNEQFF.

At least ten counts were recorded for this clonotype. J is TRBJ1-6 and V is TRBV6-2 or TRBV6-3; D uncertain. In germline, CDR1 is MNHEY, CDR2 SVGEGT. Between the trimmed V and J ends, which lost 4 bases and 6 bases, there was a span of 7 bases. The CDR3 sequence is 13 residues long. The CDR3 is CASSWNSNSPLHF. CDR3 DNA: TGTGCCAGCAGTTGGAATTCTAATTCACCCCTCCACTTT.

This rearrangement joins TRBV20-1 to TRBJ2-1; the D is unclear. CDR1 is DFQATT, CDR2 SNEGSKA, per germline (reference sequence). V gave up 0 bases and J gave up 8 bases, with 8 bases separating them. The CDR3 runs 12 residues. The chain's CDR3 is CSARDRGHEQFF. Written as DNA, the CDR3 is TGCAGTGCTAGAGATCGAGGCCATGAGCAGTTCTTC.